This entry concerns a single T cell receptor (beta chain). These data are taken from a study of T cells expressing NK-cell markers. The CDR3 is 15 residues long. The germline CDR1 and CDR2 sequences are KGHDR and SFDVKD. With UMIs, 5'RACE template switching was used to make TCR beta cDNA. TCRdb re-called the 5' RACE reads, yielding one record per CDR3 amino acid sequence without DNA. The listing records 400,000 to 450,000 distinct CDR3 sequences. The specimen sequenced was blood T cells: a sorted CD56 or NKG2C T cell subset, CD4+ or CD8+ T cells, or bulk PBMC T cells (not recorded which). The chain links TRBV24-1 to TRBJ2-1; absent DNA, TCRdb's TRBD2 call cannot be checked. This TCR was recovered from a woman between 18 and 70 years old in good health. CDR3 amino acids: CATSDLATTYNEQFF.